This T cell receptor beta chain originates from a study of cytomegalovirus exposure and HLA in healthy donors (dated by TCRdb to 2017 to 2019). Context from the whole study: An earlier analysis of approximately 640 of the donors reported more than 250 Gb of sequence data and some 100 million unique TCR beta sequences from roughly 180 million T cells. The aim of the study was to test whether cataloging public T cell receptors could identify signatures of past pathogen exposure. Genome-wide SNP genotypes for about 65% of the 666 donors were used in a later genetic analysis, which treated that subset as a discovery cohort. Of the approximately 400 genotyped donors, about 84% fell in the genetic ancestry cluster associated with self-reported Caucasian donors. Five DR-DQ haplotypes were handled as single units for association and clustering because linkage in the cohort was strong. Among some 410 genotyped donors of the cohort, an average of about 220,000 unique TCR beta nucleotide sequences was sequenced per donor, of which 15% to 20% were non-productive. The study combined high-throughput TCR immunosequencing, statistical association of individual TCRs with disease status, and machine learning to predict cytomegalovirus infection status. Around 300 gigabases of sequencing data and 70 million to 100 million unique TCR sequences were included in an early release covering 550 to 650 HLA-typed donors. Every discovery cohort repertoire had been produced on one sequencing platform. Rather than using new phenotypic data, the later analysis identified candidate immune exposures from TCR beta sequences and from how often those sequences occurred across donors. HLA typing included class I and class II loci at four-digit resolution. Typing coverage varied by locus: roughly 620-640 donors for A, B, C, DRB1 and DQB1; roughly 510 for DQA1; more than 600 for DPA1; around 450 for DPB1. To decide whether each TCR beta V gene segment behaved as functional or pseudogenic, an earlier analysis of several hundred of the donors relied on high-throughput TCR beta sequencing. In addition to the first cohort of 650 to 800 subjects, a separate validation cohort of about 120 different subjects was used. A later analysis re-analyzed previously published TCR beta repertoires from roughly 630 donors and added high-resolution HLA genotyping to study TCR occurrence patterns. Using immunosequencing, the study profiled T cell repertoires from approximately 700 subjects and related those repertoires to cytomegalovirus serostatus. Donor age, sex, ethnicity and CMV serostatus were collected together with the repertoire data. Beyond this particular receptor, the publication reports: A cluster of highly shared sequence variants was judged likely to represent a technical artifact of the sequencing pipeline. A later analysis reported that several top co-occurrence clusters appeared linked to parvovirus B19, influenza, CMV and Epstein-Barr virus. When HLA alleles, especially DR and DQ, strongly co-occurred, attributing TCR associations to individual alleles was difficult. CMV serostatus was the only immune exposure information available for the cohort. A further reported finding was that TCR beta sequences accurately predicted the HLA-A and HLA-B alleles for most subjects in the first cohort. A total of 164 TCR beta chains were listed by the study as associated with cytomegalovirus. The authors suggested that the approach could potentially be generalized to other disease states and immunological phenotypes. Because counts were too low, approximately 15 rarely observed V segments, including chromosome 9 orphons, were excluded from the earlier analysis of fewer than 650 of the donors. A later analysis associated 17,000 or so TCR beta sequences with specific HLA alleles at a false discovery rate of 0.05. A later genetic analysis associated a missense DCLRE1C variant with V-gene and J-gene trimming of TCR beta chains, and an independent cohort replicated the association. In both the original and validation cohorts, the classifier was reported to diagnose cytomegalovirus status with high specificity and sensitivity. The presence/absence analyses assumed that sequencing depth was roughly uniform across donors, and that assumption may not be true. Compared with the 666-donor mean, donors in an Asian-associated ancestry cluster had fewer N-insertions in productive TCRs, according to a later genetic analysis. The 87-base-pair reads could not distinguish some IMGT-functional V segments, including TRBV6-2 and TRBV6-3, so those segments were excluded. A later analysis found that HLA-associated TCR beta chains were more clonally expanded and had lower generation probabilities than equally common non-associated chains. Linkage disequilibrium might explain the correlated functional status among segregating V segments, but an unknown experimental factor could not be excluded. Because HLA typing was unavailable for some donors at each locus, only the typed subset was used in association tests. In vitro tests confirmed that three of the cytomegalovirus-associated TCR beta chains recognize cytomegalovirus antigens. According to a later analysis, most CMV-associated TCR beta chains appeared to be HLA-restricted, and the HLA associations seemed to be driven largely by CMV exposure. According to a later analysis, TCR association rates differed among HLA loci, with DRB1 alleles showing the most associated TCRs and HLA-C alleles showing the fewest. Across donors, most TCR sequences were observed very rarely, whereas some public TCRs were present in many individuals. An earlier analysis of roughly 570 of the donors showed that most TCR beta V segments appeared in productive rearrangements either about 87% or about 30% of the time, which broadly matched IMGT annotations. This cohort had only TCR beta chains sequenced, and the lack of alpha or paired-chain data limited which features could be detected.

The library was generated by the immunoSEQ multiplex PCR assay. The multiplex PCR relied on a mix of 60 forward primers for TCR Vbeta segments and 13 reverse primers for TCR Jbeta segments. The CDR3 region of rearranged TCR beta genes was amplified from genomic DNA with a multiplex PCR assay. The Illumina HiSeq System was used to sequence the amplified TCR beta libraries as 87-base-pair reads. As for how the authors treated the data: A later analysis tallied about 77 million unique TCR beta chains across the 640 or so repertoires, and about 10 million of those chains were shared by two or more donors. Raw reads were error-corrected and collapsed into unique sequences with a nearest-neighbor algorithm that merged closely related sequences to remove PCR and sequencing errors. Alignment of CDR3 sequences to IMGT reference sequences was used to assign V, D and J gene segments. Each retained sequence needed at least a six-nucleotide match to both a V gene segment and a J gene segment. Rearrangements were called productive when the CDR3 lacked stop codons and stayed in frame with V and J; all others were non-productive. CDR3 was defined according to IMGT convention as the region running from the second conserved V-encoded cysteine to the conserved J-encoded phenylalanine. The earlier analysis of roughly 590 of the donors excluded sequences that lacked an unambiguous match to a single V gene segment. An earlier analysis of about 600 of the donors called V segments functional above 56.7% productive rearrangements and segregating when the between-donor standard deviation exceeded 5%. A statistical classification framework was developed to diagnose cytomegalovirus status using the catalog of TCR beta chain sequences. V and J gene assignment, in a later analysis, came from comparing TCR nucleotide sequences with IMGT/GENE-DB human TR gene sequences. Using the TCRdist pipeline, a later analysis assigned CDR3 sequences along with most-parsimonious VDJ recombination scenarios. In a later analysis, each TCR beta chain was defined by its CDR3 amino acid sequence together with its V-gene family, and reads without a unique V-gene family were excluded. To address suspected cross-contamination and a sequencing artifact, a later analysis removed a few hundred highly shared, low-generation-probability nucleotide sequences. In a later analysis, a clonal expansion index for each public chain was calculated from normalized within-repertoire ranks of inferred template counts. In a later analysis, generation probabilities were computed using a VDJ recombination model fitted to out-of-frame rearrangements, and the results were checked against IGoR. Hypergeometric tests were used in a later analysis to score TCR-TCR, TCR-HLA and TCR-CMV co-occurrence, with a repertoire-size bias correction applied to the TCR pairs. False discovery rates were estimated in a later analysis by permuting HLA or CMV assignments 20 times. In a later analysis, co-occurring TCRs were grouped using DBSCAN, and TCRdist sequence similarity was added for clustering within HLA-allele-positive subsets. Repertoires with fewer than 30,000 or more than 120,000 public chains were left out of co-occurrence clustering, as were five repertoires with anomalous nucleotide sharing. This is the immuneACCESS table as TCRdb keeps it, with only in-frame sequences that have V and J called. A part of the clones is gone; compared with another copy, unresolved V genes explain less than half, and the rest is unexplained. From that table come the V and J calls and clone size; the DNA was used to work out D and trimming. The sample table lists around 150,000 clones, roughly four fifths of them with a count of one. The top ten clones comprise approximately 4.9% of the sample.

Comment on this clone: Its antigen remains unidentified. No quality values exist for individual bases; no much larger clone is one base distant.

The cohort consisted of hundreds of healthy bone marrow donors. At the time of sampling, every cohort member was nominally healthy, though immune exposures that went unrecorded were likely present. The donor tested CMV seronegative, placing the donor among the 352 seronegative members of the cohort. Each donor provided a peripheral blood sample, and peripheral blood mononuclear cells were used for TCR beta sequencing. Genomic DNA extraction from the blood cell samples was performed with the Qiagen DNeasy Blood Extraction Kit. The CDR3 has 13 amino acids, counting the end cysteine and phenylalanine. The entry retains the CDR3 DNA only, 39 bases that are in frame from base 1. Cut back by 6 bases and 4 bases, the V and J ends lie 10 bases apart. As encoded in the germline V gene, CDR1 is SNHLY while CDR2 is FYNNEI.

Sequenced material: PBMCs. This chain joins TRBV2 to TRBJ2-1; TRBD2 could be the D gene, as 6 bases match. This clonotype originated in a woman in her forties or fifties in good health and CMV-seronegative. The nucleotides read TGTGCCAGCAGGGGAGGCGGATACAATGAGCAGTTCTTC. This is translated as CASRGGGYNEQFF. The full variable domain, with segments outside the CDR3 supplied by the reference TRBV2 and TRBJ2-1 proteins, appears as EPEVTQTPSHQVTQMGQEVILRCVPISNHLYFYWYRQILGQKVEFLVSFYNNEISEKSEIFDDQFSVERPDGSNFTLKIRSTKLEDSAMYFCASRGGGYNEQFFGPGTRLTVL.